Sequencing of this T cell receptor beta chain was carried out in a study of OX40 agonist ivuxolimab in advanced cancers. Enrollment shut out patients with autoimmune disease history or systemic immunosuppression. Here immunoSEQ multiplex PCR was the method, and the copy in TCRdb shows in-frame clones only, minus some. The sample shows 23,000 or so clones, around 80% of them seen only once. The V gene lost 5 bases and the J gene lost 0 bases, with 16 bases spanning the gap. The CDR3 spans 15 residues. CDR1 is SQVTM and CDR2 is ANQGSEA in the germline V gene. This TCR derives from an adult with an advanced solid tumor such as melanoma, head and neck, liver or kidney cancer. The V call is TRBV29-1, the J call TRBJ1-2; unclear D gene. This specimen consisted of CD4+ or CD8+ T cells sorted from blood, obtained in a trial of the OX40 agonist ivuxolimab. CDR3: CSVPMLEISNYGYTF. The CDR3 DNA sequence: TGCAGCGTTCCAATGCTCGAAATCTCTAACTATGGCTACACCTTC.